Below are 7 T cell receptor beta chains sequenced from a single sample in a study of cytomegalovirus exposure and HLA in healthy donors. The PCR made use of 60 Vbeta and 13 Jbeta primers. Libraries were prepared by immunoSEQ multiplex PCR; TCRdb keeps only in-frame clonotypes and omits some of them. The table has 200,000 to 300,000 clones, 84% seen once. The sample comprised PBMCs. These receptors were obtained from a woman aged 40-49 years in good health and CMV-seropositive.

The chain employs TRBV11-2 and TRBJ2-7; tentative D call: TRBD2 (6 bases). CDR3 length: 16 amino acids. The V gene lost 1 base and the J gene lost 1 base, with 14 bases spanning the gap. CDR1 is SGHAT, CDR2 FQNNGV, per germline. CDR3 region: CASSLAAQRASYEQYF. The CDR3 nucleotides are TGTGCCAGCAGCTTAGCAGCCCAGCGGGCTTCCTACGAGCAGTACTTC. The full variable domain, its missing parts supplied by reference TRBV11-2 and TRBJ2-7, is EAGVAQSPRYKIIEKRQSVAFWCNPISGHATLYWYQQILGQGPKLLIQFQNNGVVDDSQLPKDRFSAERLKGVDSTLKIQPAKLEDSAVYLCASSLAAQRASYEQYFGPGTRLTVT.

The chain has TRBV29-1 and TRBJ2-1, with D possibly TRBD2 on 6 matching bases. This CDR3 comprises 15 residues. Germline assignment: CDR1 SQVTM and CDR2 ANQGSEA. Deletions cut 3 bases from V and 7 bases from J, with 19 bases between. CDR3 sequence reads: CSVEGPWNAGNEQFF. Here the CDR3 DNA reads TGCAGCGTTGAGGGACCATGGAATGCGGGAAATGAGCAGTTCTTC.

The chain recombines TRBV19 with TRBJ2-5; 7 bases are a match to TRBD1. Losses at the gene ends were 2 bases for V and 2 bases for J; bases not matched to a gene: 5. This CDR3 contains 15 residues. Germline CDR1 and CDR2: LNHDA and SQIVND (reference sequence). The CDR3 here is CASSINRGQQETQYF. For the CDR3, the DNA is TGTGCCAGTAGTATAAACAGGGGACAACAAGAGACCCAGTACTTC.

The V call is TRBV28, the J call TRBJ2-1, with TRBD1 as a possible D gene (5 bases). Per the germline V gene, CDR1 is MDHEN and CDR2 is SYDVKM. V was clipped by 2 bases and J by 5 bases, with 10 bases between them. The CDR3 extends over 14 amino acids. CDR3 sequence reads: CASSLQGFNNEQFF. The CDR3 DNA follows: TGTGCCAGCAGTTTACAGGGATTTAACAATGAGCAGTTCTTC.

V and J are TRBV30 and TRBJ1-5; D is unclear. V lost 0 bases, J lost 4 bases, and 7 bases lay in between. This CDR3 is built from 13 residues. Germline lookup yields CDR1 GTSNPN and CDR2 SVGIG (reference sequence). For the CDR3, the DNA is TGTGCCTGGAGTGTAAACGGGAATCAGCCCCAGCATTTT. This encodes CAWSVNGNQPQHF.

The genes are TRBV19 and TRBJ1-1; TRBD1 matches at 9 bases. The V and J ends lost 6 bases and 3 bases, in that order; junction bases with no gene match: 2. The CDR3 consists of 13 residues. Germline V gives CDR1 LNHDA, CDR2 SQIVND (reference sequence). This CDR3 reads CASRGQGDTEAFF. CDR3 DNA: TGTGCCAGTAGGGGACAGGGTGACACTGAAGCTTTCTTT.

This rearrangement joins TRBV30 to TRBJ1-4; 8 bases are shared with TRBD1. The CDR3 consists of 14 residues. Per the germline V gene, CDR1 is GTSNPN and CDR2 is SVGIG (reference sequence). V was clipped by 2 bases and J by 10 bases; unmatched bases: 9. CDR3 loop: CAWSTTGVFPKLFF. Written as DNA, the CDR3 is TGTGCCTGGAGTACGACAGGGGTCTTCCCAAAACTGTTTTTT. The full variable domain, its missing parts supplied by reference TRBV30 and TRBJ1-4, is SQTIHQWPATLVQPVGSPLSLECTVEGTSNPNLYWYRQAAGRGLQLLFYSVGIGQISSEVPQNLSASRPQDRQFILSSKKLLLSDSGFYLCAWSTTGVFPKLFFGSGTQLSVL.